Listed below are T cell receptor beta chains from one sample, sequenced in a study of long-term antiretroviral therapy in people with HIV. The table came from immunoSEQ multiplex PCR; TCRdb's copy has only in-frame clones and leaves some out. The sample includes around 19,000 clones, approximately 82% of them seen just once. This material consisted of unsorted PBMCs, taken less than 2.5 years after starting antiretroviral therapy. The receptor source for this set is a man aged 35 to 55 with HIV. CDR3s include the opening cysteine and the closing phenylalanine or tryptophan. The D gene is left open where the match is weak. The size field is filled for only some rows; it gives once, few, many or a size class.

TRBV7-6	once	TRBJ1-1	NA	CASSLGAGFNTEAFF	TGTGCCAGCAGCTTAGGAGCAGGATTTAACACTGAAGCTTTCTTT
TRBV5-1	NA	TRBJ2-2	TRBD1	CASSLRTGATGELFF	TGCGCCAGCAGCTTACGGACAGGGGCCACCGGGGAGCTGTTTTTT
TRBV28	NA	TRBJ2-7	NA	CASSQAYEQYF	TGTGCCAGCAGCCAAGCCTACGAGCAGTACTTC
TRBV9	NA	TRBJ2-6	NA	CASSVAGRAGANVLTF	TGTGCCAGCAGCGTAGCGGGTAGGGCCGGGGCCAACGTCCTGACTTTC
TRBV6-5	NA	TRBJ2-3	NA	CASNVRGHGTDTQYF	TGTGCCAGCAACGTAAGGGGTCACGGCACAGATACGCAGTATTTT
TRBV7-2	NA	TRBJ2-3	TRBD1	CASSSIPTGRSSTDTQYF	TGTGCCAGCAGCTCAATTCCGACAGGGCGCTCGAGCACAGATACGCAGTATTTT
TRBV11-2	NA	TRBJ1-4	NA	CASSLDRVNSEKLFF	TGTGCCAGCAGCTTAGATCGGGTAAATTCTGAAAAACTGTTTTTT
TRBV7-2	NA	TRBJ2-5	NA	CASSLTGIQETQYF	TGTGCCAGCAGTCTTACGGGGATCCAAGAGACCCAGTACTTC
TRBV10-2	few	TRBJ2-7	NA	CARSTGITYEQYF	TGCGCCAGGTCGACGGGGATTACCTACGAGCAGTACTTC
TRBV4-2	NA	TRBJ2-1	NA	CASSQVVASYNEQFF	TGTGCCAGCAGCCAAGTGGTCGCGTCCTACAATGAGCAGTTCTTC
TRBV6-5	NA	TRBJ2-1	TRBD2	CASSYNPTSGGHEQFF	TGTGCCAGCAGTTACAATCCCACTAGCGGGGGGCATGAGCAGTTCTTC
TRBV7-9	NA	TRBJ2-7	NA	CASSPRAGGEQYF	TGTGCCAGCAGCCCAAGGGCTGGGGGCGAGCAGTACTTC
TRBV6-1	NA	TRBJ2-5	NA	CASSESRTAQETQYF	TGTGCCAGCAGTGAAAGTCGGACAGCCCAAGAGACCCAGTACTTC
TRBV4-2	NA	TRBJ2-2	NA	CASSQDHGYGELFF	TGTGCCAGCAGCCAAGATCACGGGTACGGGGAGCTGTTTTTT
TRBV18	NA	TRBJ2-5	TRBD2	CASSPGLEGKTQYF	TGTGCCAGCTCACCGGGACTAGAGGGGAAGACCCAGTACTTC
TRBV11-3	NA	TRBJ2-3	NA	CASSPGVTDTQYF	TGTGCCAGCAGCCCAGGGGTCACAGATACGCAGTATTTT
TRBV19	few	TRBJ2-7	NA	CASSSVGAYEQYF	TGTGCCAGTAGTTCGGTGGGAGCCTACGAGCAGTACTTC
TRBV7-6	NA	TRBJ1-5	TRBD1	CASSLTPGQGLLGNQPQHF	TGTGCCAGCAGTCTTACCCCGGGACAGGGATTGTTGGGCAATCAGCCCCAGCATTTT
TRBV21-1	NA	TRBJ1-2	NA	CASSAGPHGYTF	TGTGCCAGCAGCGCGGGACCGCATGGCTACACCTTC
TRBV6-1	NA	TRBJ2-7	NA	CASSEASRGSGYEQYF	TGTGCCAGCAGTGAAGCTAGCCGGGGATCGGGATACGAGCAGTACTTC
TRBV18	NA	TRBJ1-5	NA	CASSPGSGQPQHF	TGTGCCAGCTCACCGGGGTCTGGGCAGCCCCAGCATTTT
TRBV14	NA	TRBJ2-1	TRBD2	CASSPLAGGNEQFF	TGTGCCAGCAGCCCCCTCGCGGGGGGCAATGAGCAGTTCTTC
TRBV29-1	NA	TRBJ1-2	NA	CSVSRVVNGYTF	TGCAGCGTGAGCAGGGTCGTTAATGGCTACACCTTC
TRBV5-6	NA	TRBJ2-7	NA	CASSTGTIVGEQYF	TGTGCCAGCAGCACCGGGACCATAGTAGGCGAGCAGTACTTC
TRBV5-4	NA	TRBJ2-1	NA	CATRTDSYNEQFF	TGTGCCACCCGGACAGATTCCTACAATGAGCAGTTCTTC
TRBV28	NA	TRBJ2-7	NA	CATVARYEQYF	TGTGCCACGGTCGCCCGGTACGAGCAGTACTTC
TRBV9	few	TRBJ1-1	TRBD1	CASSLEGAYAEAFF	TGTGCCAGCAGCCTCGAGGGGGCGTACGCTGAAGCTTTCTTT
TRBV7-9	once	TRBJ2-1	NA	CASSLVGGRSNEQFF	TGTGCCAGCAGCTTAGTCGGTGGCAGGTCCAATGAGCAGTTCTTC
TRBV2	NA	TRBJ2-3	TRBD2	CASSGLGTDTQYF	TGTGCCAGCAGCGGACTAGGCACAGATACGCAGTATTTT
TRBV7-9	few	TRBJ1-2	TRBD1	CASSLVGTDGYTF	TGTGCCAGCAGCCTTGTAGGGACAGATGGCTACACCTTC
TRBV28	NA	TRBJ1-2	NA	CASGPPGYTF	TGTGCCAGCGGGCCCCCCGGCTACACCTTC
TRBV6-1	once	TRBJ1-2	NA	CASSQDGANYGYTF	TGTGCCAGCAGCCAGGACGGAGCTAACTATGGCTACACCTTC
TRBV7-9	few	TRBJ1-6	NA	CASSLESSYNSPLHF	TGTGCCAGCAGCTTAGAGAGCTCCTATAATTCACCCCTCCACTTT
TRBV5-4	NA	TRBJ2-7	TRBD2	CASREGGGESYEQYF	TGTGCCAGCAGGGAGGGCGGGGGTGAATCCTACGAGCAGTACTTC
TRBV19	NA	TRBJ1-3	NA	CASSEDSHSGNTIYF	TGTGCCAGTAGTGAGGACAGCCACTCTGGAAACACCATATATTTT
TRBV5-4	once	TRBJ1-2	NA	CASSLRGQISYGYTF	TGTGCCAGCAGCCTACGGGGGCAAATAAGTTATGGCTACACCTTC